These 8 T cell receptor beta chains were sequenced from one sample in a study of blood T cell repertoires in COVID-19. The assay was immunoSEQ multiplex PCR, and TCRdb's table has in-frame clones only and misses some. Here the sample spans over 200,000 clones, 70% to 90% being singletons. Sequencing was done on a sample of peripheral blood. The origin of the receptors is a woman younger than 45 with acute or convalescent COVID-19.

The chain is built from TRBV20-1 and TRBJ2-1; D uncertain. V shed 3 bases and J shed 7 bases, with 10 bases lying between them. There are 12 residues in the CDR3. Germline V lookup: CDR1 DFQATT, CDR2 SNEGSKA (reference sequence). The CDR3 loop reads CSASPAVNEQFF. In nucleotides, the CDR3 is TGCAGTGCTAGTCCCGCGGTTAATGAGCAGTTCTTC.

The chain employs TRBV19 and TRBJ2-7; D is perhaps TRBD2 (6 bases). V was clipped by 6 bases and J by 3 bases, with 15 bases between them. The germline gives CDR1 LNHDA, CDR2 SQIVND (reference sequence). The CDR3 has 14 residues. The CDR3 sequence is CASRRSGSRYEQYF. The CDR3 DNA reads as TGTGCCAGTAGAAGGAGCGGGTCTCGCTACGAGCAGTACTTC.

The chain employs TRBV12-3 or TRBV12-4 and TRBJ1-1; no clear D. The CDR3 has 12 residues. V lost 2 bases, J lost 9 bases, and 10 bases lay in between. The CDR3 nucleotides read TGTGCCAGCAGTTTATCAGGTATCAAAGCTTTCTTT. Protein product: CASSLSGIKAFF.

The chain couples TRBV30 to TRBJ2-1; D is uncertain. CDR1 and CDR2 from the germline V gene are GTSNPN and SVGIG (reference sequence). The CDR3 spans 17 residues. Trimming stripped 3 bases from V and 2 bases from J, with 20 bases between. In DNA, the CDR3 is TGTGCCTGGAGCTCACCGGGTTTACGTGCGCCCTACAATGAGCAGTTCTTC. Protein product: CAWSSPGLRAPYNEQFF.

This chain connects TRBV2 to TRBJ1-3, with D perhaps TRBD1 (6 bases). Trimming removed 6 bases at V and 4 bases at J, with 10 bases between. The CDR3 has 13 residues. Germline values: CDR1 SNHLY, CDR2 FYNNEI. CDR3 in amino acids: CASSRGSGNTIYF. CDR3 coding DNA: TGTGCCAGCAGCAGGGGATCCGGAAACACCATATATTTT.

This clone was seen only a few times. The V call is TRBV19, the J call TRBJ2-2; TRBD2 agrees at 7 bases. The CDR3 runs to 16 residues. Germline-derived CDR1 and CDR2 are LNHDA and SQIVND (reference sequence). Losses at the gene ends were 2 bases for V and 3 bases for J; bases not matched to a gene: 6. Written as DNA, the CDR3 is TGTGCCAGTAGTATACGGCGGGAGCGGGACACCGGGGAGCTGTTTTTT. This codes for CASSIRRERDTGELFF.

This clone showed up just once. V and J are TRBV5-1 and TRBJ1-4, with 8 bases that match TRBD1. The CDR3 is 19 amino acids. Germline V CDR1 and CDR2: SGHRS, YFSETQ. J was trimmed by 3 bases and V by 3 bases; bases with no gene match: 16. The CDR3 bases are TGCGCCAGCAGCTCGGAACCCACCAGGGGGCGCATGGCTAATGAAAAACTGTTTTTT. Amino acid sequence: CASSSEPTRGRMANEKLFF.

This clone was detected only a few times. In DNA form, the CDR3 reads TGTGCCTGGAGTCAATTATTATCCGGGGGAGCCTACGAGCAGTACTTC. It codes for CAWSQLLSGGAYEQYF. The V and J genes are TRBV30 and TRBJ2-7; D is possibly TRBD2 (6 bases). Trimming pared 2 bases from V and 2 bases from J, leaving 19 bases between. Germline values: CDR1 GTSNPN, CDR2 SVGIG (reference sequence). This CDR3 spans 16 amino acids.